Described below is a single T cell receptor (beta chain) sequence and its context. This clonotype was counted a single time. What this receptor recognizes is not known. Nothing much larger sits one base from this clone, and base qualities are not available. A lone read offers only weak evidence. For repertoire sequencing, the TCR beta CDR3 regions were amplified from RNA transcripts. The first round of RT-PCR was done with HTBI primers and the Qiagen OneStep RT-PCR kit, and was followed by a second round of multiplex PCR, then size selection and purification. Libraries were sequenced paired-end with 100 bp reads on an Illumina HiSeq2000. From the authors' description of their analysis: SOAPnuke was used to process the reads, throwing out any read that had adapters, had uncalled bases, had a mean Phred below 15, or lacked an exact constant-primer or identifier match. COPE v1.2.5 was used to merge high-quality paired reads. Each unique nucleotide sequence was treated as a clonotype, and MiTCR v1.1 was used to align the clonotypes to the IMGT TRB V, D and J references. Analysis was restricted to V-J combinations with a frequency above 0.0001, which covered 99% to 99.2% of repertoires. For each V-J combination, a TCR clonal expansion and chaos score was defined as the ratio of F50 clonal expansion to chaos observed in the TCRdist matrix. Welch's t-statistics and random forest were used to reduce the features to 10 to 15 V-J combinations, which were then used as input to a naive Bayes classifier. The Morisita-Horn index was used to measure how similar the thyroid and blood repertoires were. Using fastp trimming at Q25 and MiXCR clonotype assembly, TCRdb reanalyzed the public sequencing data and kept in-frame beta chains. Entries are consolidated by CDR3 protein sequence, retaining the most common genes and DNA. What appears here as the V and J calls and clone size reflects TCRdb's work, not the paper's. The sample profile shows around 600,000 distinct CDR3 sequences; about 38% of them were found once. The leading ten clones occupy under 3.5% of the sample.

The data derive from a study of Graves' ophthalmopathy and Graves' hyperthyroidism (dated by TCRdb to 2017 to 2018). For the study in its entirety: Peripheral blood was collected at initial diagnosis, before any treatment. To explore V-J signatures that distinguish ophthalmopathy from hyperthyroidism, a discovery set of about a hundred patients was enrolled, made up of approximately 45 with ophthalmopathy and around 60 with stable hyperthyroidism. T-cell repertoires of thyroid tissue and blood were compared in six or seven hyperthyroidism patients. An independent validation cohort comprised fewer than 20 hyperthyroidism patients and around 16 patients who later progressed from hyperthyroidism to ophthalmopathy. In total, 135 blood samples were TCR-sequenced: approximately 42 ophthalmopathy, roughly 80 hyperthyroidism and about 17 hyperthyroidism-to-ophthalmopathy patients. TCR beta repertoire signatures were used to distinguish Graves' ophthalmopathy from Graves' hyperthyroidism and to predict progression to ophthalmopathy. Once sampling was done, hyperthyroidism patients were given methimazole at a starting dose of 30 mg daily, while ophthalmopathy patients were given high-dose intravenous methylprednisolone.

Broad study findings and their caveats: In cross-validation, the 13-signature model distinguished ophthalmopathy from stable hyperthyroidism with nearly 90% sensitivity and roughly 81% specificity, while in the test set the corresponding values were about 79% and 69%. No statistical method was used to set the sample size in advance, and the investigators knew which group each participant was assigned to. In validation, the model predicted ophthalmopathy progression with about 71% sensitivity and 72% to 80% specificity; some 13 predicted patients were CT-confirmed with GO in a median of approximately six months. Most expanded thyroid clonotypes with frequency above 0.001 were also detected in blood, suggesting blood repertoires may reflect the thyroid immune response.

Trimming removed 4 bases from V and 8 bases from J, leaving 20 bases between the germline ends. Via the germline V gene, CDR1 is MGHDK and CDR2 SYGVNS. The CDR3, from cysteine to phenylalanine, totals 15 residues. Of the read, only the CDR3 DNA is kept; its 45 bases are in frame from base 1. Patients with ophthalmopathy had moderately to severely active disease, with a Clinical Activity Score of 3 or more, a NOSPECS grade of 4 or more, and a disease duration of less than 3 months. Patients were excluded if they had other autoimmune diseases, uncontrolled infections, pregnancy or lactation. Diagnosis was based on clinical symptoms, serum thyroxine, TRAb, thyroid ultrasound and orbital computed tomography. PBMCs were isolated from approximately 10 ml of fresh peripheral blood by Ficoll-Paque density gradient centrifugation. Total RNA was extracted with Trizol reagent and quality-checked on an Agilent 2100 Bioanalyzer.

The TCR comes from an adult man with Graves' ophthalmopathy. Input material: peripheral blood. The chain was built from TRBV25-1 and TRBJ1-2, with a weak D call of TRBD1 (5 bases match). CDR3 sequence: CASSARRGREVGYTF. The DNA sequence is as follows: TGTGCCAGCAGTGCTAGACGGGGCAGGGAGGTCGGCTACACCTTC.